Below, 28 T cell receptor beta chains from the same sample are listed, as sequenced in a study of blood T cell repertoires in COVID-19. Assay: immunoSEQ multiplex PCR; the TCRdb copy retains only in-frame clones and omits some. The sample records approximately 25,000 clones, roughly 79% being singletons. Specimen: peripheral blood. The receptors come from a man older than 75 with active or convalescent COVID-19.

The count of this clone is one. V is TRBV7-8 and J is TRBJ1-1; 11 bases map to TRBD1. Losses at the gene ends were 3 bases for V and 10 bases for J; bases not matched to a gene: 4. From germline, CDR1 is SGHVS and CDR2 FQNEAQ. The CDR3 contains 13 residues. This chain's CDR3 is CASSFEGQGAAFF. Written as DNA, the CDR3 is TGTGCCAGCAGCTTCGAAGGACAGGGGGCAGCTTTCTTT.

The chain carries TRBV5-1 and TRBJ1-1; the D gene is possibly TRBD1 (5 bases). V lost 6 bases, J lost 3 bases, and 15 bases lay in between. The CDR3 consists of 14 residues. Germline assignment: CDR1 SGHRS and CDR2 YFSETQ. The CDR3 loop reads CASMRGEGYTEAFF. In nucleotides, the CDR3 is TGCGCCAGCATGCGCGGGGAGGGGTACACTGAAGCTTTCTTT.

The chain has TRBV7-8 and TRBJ1-2; 9 bases align to TRBD1. Trimming at V came to 5 bases and at J to 7 bases, leaving 8 bases not matched to a gene. The CDR3 spans 14 residues. Germline CDR1 reads SGHVS; CDR2 reads FQNEAQ. As DNA, the CDR3 is TGTGCCAGCAGCGGGTGGACAGGGGCTGGTGGCTACACCTTC. This translates into CASSGWTGAGGYTF.

The J gene is TRBJ2-1, the V gene TRBV27; D possibly corresponds to TRBD2 (6 bases). This CDR3 has 15 residues. Deletions cut 6 bases from V and 5 bases from J, with 17 bases between. The V gene's germline CDR1 is MNHEY and CDR2 SMNVEV (reference sequence). CDR3: CASSRPGTGNNEQFF. The CDR3 nucleotides read TGTGCCAGCAGCCGCCCCGGGACTGGGAACAATGAGCAGTTCTTC.

This clone was observed a few times. The rearrangement uses TRBV28 and TRBJ2-1; D not certain. The length of the CDR3 is 12 residues. Trimming took 6 bases from V and 8 from J, leaving 11 bases between them. CDR1 and CDR2 from the germline V gene are MDHEN and SYDVKM. The CDR3 protein is CASSSSWHEQFF. CDR3 nucleotide sequence: TGTGCCAGCAGCAGTAGCTGGCATGAGCAGTTCTTC.

This clone was counted between two and nine times. The chain links TRBV5-1 to TRBJ1-1; TRBD1 matches at 10 bases. The germline V gene encodes CDR1 SGHRS and CDR2 YFSETQ. The J segment lost 3 bases and the V segment lost 4 bases, leaving 9 bases of the junction unmatched. This CDR3 has 16 residues. In nucleotides, the CDR3 is TGCGCCAGCAGCCGTTGGACAGGGGGAAGGGACACTGAAGCTTTCTTT. Translated: CASSRWTGGRDTEAFF.

The gene calls are TRBV4-1 and TRBJ1-1, with 9 bases fitting TRBD1. Germline trimming cut 0 bases from V and 3 bases from J; bases unmatched to any gene: 11. Per the germline V gene, CDR1 is MGHRA and CDR2 is YSYEKL. The CDR3 length is 18 residues. The CDR3 nucleotides read TGCGCCAGCAGCCAAGATGGGACCGGGACAGGGAGAGACACTGAAGCTTTCTTT. Protein: CASSQDGTGTGRDTEAFF.

The gene calls are TRBV5-4 and TRBJ2-7; D is perhaps TRBD2 (7 bases). Germline V gene data show CDR1 as SGHNT and CDR2 as YYREEE (reference sequence). This CDR3 is built from 14 residues. V dropped 2 bases and J dropped 6 bases, with 15 bases sitting between them. The DNA for the CDR3 is TGTGCCAGCAGCTTCGGGGGGCGGGAGAGCGAGCAGTACTTC. The encoded protein is CASSFGGRESEQYF.

This clone was counted a few times. The V gene is TRBV6-5, the J gene TRBJ1-2; TRBD1 agrees at 9 bases. Germline V gene data show CDR1 as MNHEY and CDR2 as SVGAGI. With 3 bases clipped from V and 6 bases from J, the junction kept 2 bases outside the gene matches. The CDR3 extends over 13 amino acids. The chain's CDR3 is CASSYGDRDGYTF. The DNA of the CDR3 is TGTGCCAGCAGTTATGGGGACAGGGATGGCTACACCTTC.

This clone was counted once. The chain uses TRBV6-5 and TRBJ1-5, with 7 bases aligning to TRBD1. CDR3 length: 15 amino acids. CDR1 and CDR2 from the germline V gene are MNHEY and SVGAGI. Unmatched junction bases numbered 7, after V lost 5 bases and J lost 3 bases. The CDR3 sequence: CASSPYGTANQPQHF. The CDR3 DNA sequence: TGTGCCAGCAGTCCCTATGGGACAGCCAATCAGCCCCAGCATTTT.

The chain recombines TRBV3-1 (or the pseudogene TRBV3-2) with TRBJ2-7; no clear D. Between the trimmed V and J ends, which lost 0 bases and 0 bases, there was a span of 9 bases. Germline CDR1 reads LGHDT; CDR2 reads YNNKEL (reference sequence). The CDR3 length is 15 residues. The CDR3 sequence: CASSQDGWHSYEQYF. CDR3 DNA sequence: TGTGCCAGCAGCCAAGATGGTTGGCACTCCTACGAGCAGTACTTC.

This clone was seen more than once but under ten times. The CDR3 region has the DNA TGTGCCAGCAGCTTAGCGGGACAGGGGACCTACGAGCAGTACTTC. Protein product: CASSLAGQGTYEQYF. The rearrangement links TRBV7-2 to TRBJ2-7, with TRBD1 matching over 10 bases. V shed 0 bases and J 2 bases; nucleotides not matched to a gene: 1. The germline V gene encodes CDR1 SGHTA and CDR2 FQGNSA. The CDR3 sequence is 15 residues long.

Written as DNA, the CDR3 is TGTGCCAGCAGCTTGGAAAGCACGGGGTACAATGAGCAGTTCTTC. Its protein product is CASSLESTGYNEQFF. The V gene is TRBV5-4, the J gene TRBJ2-1, with D possibly matching TRBD2 (5 bases). Germline CDR1 reads SGHNT; CDR2 reads YYREEE (reference sequence). This CDR3 spans 15 amino acids. V lost 0 bases and J lost 4, with 11 bases in between.

The chain combines TRBV6-2 or TRBV6-3 with TRBJ2-7, with a possible D match to TRBD2 (5 bases). The V end was cut by 2 bases, the J end by 0 bases, with 17 bases between. The CDR3 runs to 17 residues. Germline CDR1 and CDR2: MNHEY and SVGEGT. The CDR3 DNA is TGTGCCAGCAGTTACCTCGAGGGTCCGGACCTCTCCTACGAGCAGTACTTC. It translates to CASSYLEGPDLSYEQYF.

This CDR3 is CSVEGGPGQRDNEQFF. The CDR3 region has the DNA TGCAGCGTTGAAGGCGGACCGGGACAGCGAGACAATGAGCAGTTCTTC. This sequence joins TRBV29-1 and TRBJ2-1; 7 bases are a match to TRBD1. The V gene's germline CDR1 is SQVTM and CDR2 ANQGSEA. This CDR3 spans 16 amino acids. The ends lost 1 base at V and 5 bases at J; junction bases unmatched: 11.

In this sample, this clone turned up once. This chain uses TRBV5-5 with TRBJ1-2; D uncertain. This CDR3 has 15 residues. Germline CDR1 is SGHKS and CDR2 is YYEKEE (reference sequence). V was pared by 0 bases and J by 4 bases, with 13 bases between. The CDR3 sequence is CASSLVEGSRYGYTF. The CDR3 nucleotides are TGTGCCAGCAGCTTGGTGGAGGGTTCCCGCTATGGCTACACCTTC.

The sample holds a few counts of this clone. This chain links TRBV4-1 with TRBJ1-6; 7 bases align to TRBD1. The V gene end was trimmed by 4 bases and the J gene end by 9 bases; junction bases not matched to a gene: 15. There are 17 residues in the CDR3. Germline-derived CDR1 and CDR2 are MGHRA and YSYEKL. The CDR3 bases are TGCGCCAGCAGCCCAATCGGGAGGGGGCGAGGGAGTTCACCCCTCCACTTT. Translating it yields CASSPIGRGRGSSPLHF.

The CDR3 is CSVVIGVGTQYF. Written as DNA, the CDR3 is TGCAGCGTTGTAATAGGGGTGGGGACCCAGTACTTC. The rearrangement uses TRBV29-1 and TRBJ2-5; D is possibly TRBD1 (5 bases). V lost 4 bases, J lost 7 bases, and 13 bases lay in between. From germline, CDR1 is SQVTM and CDR2 ANQGSEA. The CDR3 runs to 12 residues.

This clone was seen a handful of times. The rearrangement joins TRBV19 to TRBJ2-7; 8 bases fit TRBD2. This CDR3 is 13 amino acids long. V trimming: 5 bases; J trimming: 6 bases; junction bases outside the gene matches: 6. The germline CDR1 and CDR2 sequences are LNHDA and SQIVND (reference sequence). The CDR3 sequence is CASSGTRVGEQYF. CDR3 DNA sequence: TGTGCCAGTAGTGGGACTAGAGTGGGCGAGCAGTACTTC.

This chain uses TRBV6-5 with TRBJ1-3, with D tentatively TRBD1 (5 bases). Germline lookup yields CDR1 MNHEY and CDR2 SVGAGI. This CDR3 is 15 amino acids long. Trimming removed 0 bases at V and 4 bases at J, with 10 bases between. The CDR3 DNA follows: TGTGCCAGCAGTTACTCCTTCGGGGGAGGAAACACCATATATTTT. This gives the protein CASSYSFGGGNTIYF.

This clone was counted a single time. The chain is built from TRBV20-1 and TRBJ2-7; 7 bases map to TRBD1. Per the germline V gene, CDR1 is DFQATT and CDR2 is SNEGSKA (reference sequence). J lost 2 bases, V lost 3 bases, and 10 bases had no gene match. This CDR3 has 15 amino acids. CDR3 bases: TGCAGTGCTAGTACAACCCCGGGACAGACCTACGAGCAGTACTTC. Translating it yields CSASTTPGQTYEQYF.

The V and J genes are TRBV6-2 or TRBV6-3 and TRBJ1-2, with D possibly TRBD1 on 5 matching bases. From germline, CDR1 is MNHEY and CDR2 SVGEGT. The CDR3 length is 14 residues. Trimming took 2 bases from V and 2 from J, leaving 9 bases between them. The CDR3 DNA reads TGTGCCAGCAGTTACATTCGGGGGAACTATGGCTACACCTTC. It encodes CASSYIRGNYGYTF.

The chain couples TRBV4-2 to TRBJ1-2; no clear D gene. V was cut by 1 base and J by 0 bases, with 12 bases left in between. CDR3 length: 16 residues. Germline CDR1 LGHNA, CDR2 YNFKEQ. In DNA, the CDR3 is TGTGCCAGCAGCCAAGCCCCGGGAGCAGCTAACTATGGCTACACCTTC. Its protein is CASSQAPGAANYGYTF.

The chain recombines TRBV7-2 with TRBJ1-3; no clear D. CDR1 and CDR2 (germline): SGHTA, FQGNSA. This CDR3 region has 15 residues. Trimming removed 0 bases from V and 1 base from J, with 7 bases in between. CDR3 nucleotides: TGTGCCAGCAGCTTAGCGCGGAGATCTGGAAACACCATATATTTT. Amino acids: CASSLARRSGNTIYF. The full variable domain, rest sourced from reference TRBV7-2 and TRBJ1-3, is GAGVSQSPSNKVTEKGKDVELRCDPISGHTALYWYRQSLGQGLEFLIYFQGNSAPDKSGLPSDRFSAERTGGSVSTLTIQRTQQEDSAVYLCASSLARRSGNTIYFGEGSWLTVV.

The chain carries TRBV6-1 and TRBJ1-1; the match to TRBD1 covers 11 bases. Losses at the gene ends were 4 bases for V and 10 bases for J; bases not matched to a gene: 8. Germline V gene sequence: CDR1 MNHNS, CDR2 SASEGT. The CDR3 has 14 residues. CDR3 sequence reads: CASSGGQGARAAFF. Written as DNA, the CDR3 is TGTGCCAGCAGTGGCGGACAGGGGGCCAGGGCAGCTTTCTTT.

The chain recombines TRBV15 with TRBJ2-3, with D unclear. Germline assignment: CDR1 LNHNV and CDR2 YYDKDF (reference sequence). The CDR3 extends over 14 amino acids. Trimming stripped 0 bases from V and 5 bases from J, with 9 bases between. The CDR3 nucleotides read TGTGCCACCAGCAGAGATCGTACTGGAGATACGCAGTATTTT. Its protein product is CATSRDRTGDTQYF.

The chain employs TRBV5-1 and TRBJ2-1, with TRBD2 matching 9 bases. V shed 4 bases, J shed 5 bases, and the junction held 16 bases outside the gene matches. Germline CDR1 is SGHRS and CDR2 is YFSETQ. This CDR3 has 18 residues. The CDR3 DNA reads as TGCGCCAGCAGCCCCGGAGGGCCACTAGCGGGTATCGACAATGAGCAGTTCTTC. Translated: CASSPGGPLAGIDNEQFF. Variable domain in full (rest from reference TRBV5-1 and TRBJ2-1): KAGVTQTPRYLIKTRGQQVTLSCSPISGHRSVSWYQQTPGQGLQFLFEYFSETQRNKGNFPGRFSGRQFSNSRSEMNVSTLELGDSALYLCASSPGGPLAGIDNEQFFGPGTRLTVL.

Written as DNA, the CDR3 is TGTGCCAGCAGTCTCCCTCGGGGGGGGGTAGAGACCCAGTACTTC. It yields the protein CASSLPRGGVETQYF. The chain couples TRBV2 to TRBJ2-5; 8 bases map to TRBD2. CDR1 is SNHLY, CDR2 FYNNEI, per germline. This CDR3 contains 15 residues. V lost 5 bases and J lost 4; bases outside the gene matches: 9.